These 25 T cell receptor beta chains were all obtained from the same sample, sequenced in a study of blood T cells in healthy people across ages (dated by TCRdb to between 2014 and 2017). Library preparation was by 5' RACE. Sequenced on an Illumina HiSeq 2500. A second PCR of roughly 7 to 12 cycles was performed with a sample-barcoded 5' primer and a J-beta primer mix. TCRdb took the public reads, trimmed them with fastp at Q25, ran MiXCR for clone calling and kept in-frame beta chains. A single entry per CDR3 protein holds the most common genes and DNA from its merged rows. Counted in this sample were about 1.4 million distinct CDR3 sequences; almost 60% of them appeared once. The top ten clonotypes cover roughly 7% of the sample. The sample comprised blood. The receptors here all came from a young man in good health.

The chain employs TRBV28 and TRBJ1-1; possible D gene TRBD1, 6 bases. V was clipped by 5 bases and J by 5 bases, with 21 bases between them. This CDR3 spans 16 amino acids. CDR1 is MDHEN and CDR2 is SYDVKM in the germline V gene. For the CDR3, the DNA is TGTGCCAGCAGTCTAGGGACACGGGCGTTAATGACTGAAGCTTTCTTT. This codes for CASSLGTRALMTEAFF. The full variable domain, in which reference TRBV28 and TRBJ1-1 provide the parts outside the CDR3, is DVKVTQSSRYLVKRTGEKVFLECVQDMDHENMFWYRQDPGLGLRLIYFSYDVKMKEKGDIPEGYSVSREKKERFSLILESASTNQTSMYLCASSLGTRALMTEAFFGQGTRLTVV.

This rearrangement joins TRBV29-1 to TRBJ2-3; the D gene is possibly TRBD2 (5 bases). CDR3 length: 14 residues. V lost 5 bases and J lost 2, with 14 bases in between. CDR1 is SQVTM, CDR2 ANQGSEA, per germline. This CDR3 reads CSVWGYRDTDTQYF. As DNA, the CDR3 is TGCAGCGTTTGGGGATACCGGGACACAGATACGCAGTATTTT.

The chain couples TRBV5-1 to TRBJ2-1, with 7 nucleotides matching TRBD1. Near its end, the DNA agrees better with TRBJ2-7, so the J call may be wrong. The CDR3 runs 15 residues. Germline CDR1 reads SGHRS; CDR2 reads YFSETQ. The CDR3 reads CASSWDSLSYNEQYF. The DNA of the CDR3 is TGCGCCAGCAGCTGGGACAGCCTTTCCTACAATGAGCAGTACTTC.

Only a few counts were recorded for this clonotype. The chain joins TRBV4-3 to TRBJ2-4, with 8 positions matching TRBD1. TRBJ2-7 explains the end of the DNA better; the J call may be wrong. Germline loops: CDR1 LGHNA, CDR2 YSLEER. This CDR3 spans 18 amino acids. CDR3 DNA sequence: TGCGCCAGCAGCCAAGGACTACTCACAGGGGGACTTACCTACGAGCAGTACTTC. This gives the protein CASSQGLLTGGLTYEQYF.

The rearrangement joins TRBV5-1 to TRBJ1-3; a weak D match, TRBD1 (6 bases). The CDR3 is made up of 15 amino acids. V dropped 0 bases and J dropped 1 base, with 8 bases sitting between them. Germline assignment: CDR1 SGHRS and CDR2 YFSETQ. Here the CDR3 DNA reads TGCGCCAGCAGCTTGGCTGGACAGTCTGGAAACACCATATATTTT. Translation gives CASSLAGQSGNTIYF. Looking up the rest from reference TRBV5-1 and TRBJ1-3 gives the full variable domain: KAGVTQTPRYLIKTRGQQVTLSCSPISGHRSVSWYQQTPGQGLQFLFEYFSETQRNKGNFPGRFSGRQFSNSRSEMNVSTLELGDSALYLCASSLAGQSGNTIYFGEGSWLTVV.

This clonotype showed up just a few times. The chain recombines TRBV7-2 with TRBJ2-7, with D tentatively TRBD1 (6 bases). Germline V gene lookup returns CDR1 SGHTA and CDR2 FQGNSA. Trimming pared 4 bases from V and 2 bases from J, leaving 12 bases between. The length of the CDR3 is 14 residues. In DNA, the CDR3 is TGTGCCAGCAGCTCAGACAGGTACACCTACGAGCAGTACTTC. Amino acids: CASSSDRYTYEQYF.

This chain joins TRBV4-1 and TRBJ2-1, with 10 nucleotides matching TRBD2. J lost 6 bases, V lost 0 bases, and 8 bases had no gene match. Per germline, CDR1 MGHRA and CDR2 YSYEKL. The CDR3 totals 17 residues. The CDR3 here is CASSQEAGGPLSNEQFF. CDR3 in DNA: TGCGCCAGCAGCCAAGAAGCGGGGGGGCCTTTAAGCAATGAGCAGTTCTTC.

The V gene is TRBV5-1, the J gene TRBJ2-1; no reliable D call. This CDR3 spans 14 amino acids. The germline V and J ends were trimmed by 7 bases and 5 bases, with 16 bases remaining between them. Germline CDR1 SGHRS, CDR2 YFSETQ. CDR3 residues: CASGSAALNNEQFF. The DNA of the CDR3 is TGCGCCAGCGGGTCAGCAGCTCTGAACAATGAGCAGTTCTTC.

The rearrangement joins TRBV5-1 to TRBJ1-4, with D perhaps matching TRBD1 (6 bases). Trimming took 4 bases from V and 5 from J, leaving 15 bases between them. The length of the CDR3 is 15 residues. Germline V gene lookup returns CDR1 SGHRS and CDR2 YFSETQ. The CDR3 nucleotides are TGCGCCAGCAGCCACCCGGACAGACCCAATGAAAAACTGTTTTTT. Protein: CASSHPDRPNEKLFF.

The rearrangement joins TRBV6-1 to TRBJ1-2; D remains unclear. Trimming pared 0 bases from V and 4 bases from J, leaving 9 bases between. Germline CDR1 reads MNHNS; CDR2 reads SASEGT. The CDR3 covers 14 residues. CDR3 sequence: CASSEAGFSYGYTF. The DNA for the CDR3 is TGTGCCAGCAGTGAAGCGGGGTTTTCCTATGGCTACACCTTC.

This chain links TRBV29-1 with TRBJ2-1; 8 positions match TRBD2. Per the germline V gene, CDR1 is SQVTM and CDR2 is ANQGSEA. The CDR3 length is 13 residues. The V segment lost 4 bases and the J segment 8 bases; nucleotides outside the gene matches: 7. The CDR3 nucleotides are TGCAGCGTTGCCGGGGGGGCCTTCGATGAGCAGTTCTTC. It encodes CSVAGGAFDEQFF.

The chain recombines TRBV29-1 with TRBJ1-1; weak D call: TRBD1 (5 bases). The V and J ends lost 6 bases and 5 bases respectively, with 13 bases between them. There are 12 residues in the CDR3. Germline V gives CDR1 SQVTM, CDR2 ANQGSEA. The CDR3 reads CSVGTGETEAFF. CDR3 in DNA: TGCAGCGTAGGAACAGGTGAGACTGAAGCTTTCTTT.

The V call is TRBV4-3, the J call TRBJ1-1; no clear D gene. V dropped 4 bases and J dropped 2 bases, with 8 bases sitting between them. Germline V gene sequence: CDR1 LGHNA, CDR2 YSLEER. The CDR3 loop spans 13 amino acids. CDR3 nucleotides: TGCGCCAGCAGCCCCATACGAAACACTGAAGCTTTCTTT. As protein: CASSPIRNTEAFF.

This chain uses TRBV9 with TRBJ2-6, with no clear D. CDR3 length: 15 amino acids. V lost 0 bases to trimming and J lost 4 bases, with 8 bases between them. The germline V gene encodes CDR1 SGDLS and CDR2 YYNGEE. The chain's CDR3 is CASSVEDGGANVLTF. The CDR3 DNA follows: TGTGCCAGCAGCGTAGAGGACGGGGGGGCCAACGTCCTGACTTTC. Full variable domain (rest looked up from reference TRBV9 and TRBJ2-6): DSGVTQTPKHLITATGQRVTLRCSPRSGDLSVYWYQQSLDQGLQFLIQYYNGEERAKGNILERFSAQQFPDLHSELNLSSLELGDSALYFCASSVEDGGANVLTFGAGSRLTVL.

The chain uses TRBV20-1 and TRBJ2-1, with D perhaps being TRBD1 or TRBD2 (5 bases each). CDR1 is DFQATT and CDR2 is SNEGSKA in the germline V gene (reference sequence). V was pared by 6 bases and J by 0 bases, with 15 bases between. CDR3 length equals 15 residues. The CDR3 spells CSAEPGSSSYNEQFF. CDR3 bases: TGCAGTGCAGAGCCAGGGAGCAGCTCCTACAATGAGCAGTTCTTC.

This sequence joins TRBV29-1 and TRBJ2-7, with TRBD1 as a possible D gene (6 bases). The germline V and J ends were trimmed by 5 bases and 7 bases, with 18 bases remaining between them. This CDR3 is built from 13 residues. Germline lookup yields CDR1 SQVTM and CDR2 ANQGSEA. The CDR3 DNA is TGCAGCGTTTCGCGGGTCTTACAGGGAGAGCAGTACTTC. Translating it yields CSVSRVLQGEQYF.

The chain couples TRBV5-1 to TRBJ2-3; the D gene could be TRBD1 or TRBD2 (5 bases each). Germline assignment: CDR1 SGHRS and CDR2 YFSETQ. V gave up 1 base and J gave up 2 bases, with 11 bases separating them. CDR3 size: 15 residues. Here the CDR3 reads CASSLRDGTTDTQYF. The CDR3 DNA reads as TGCGCCAGCAGCTTGAGGGACGGCACCACAGATACGCAGTATTTT.

The genes are TRBV5-1 and TRBJ2-5, with TRBD1 matching 10 bases. The DNA end favors TRBJ2-7, so the J call may be wrong. The germline CDR1 and CDR2 sequences are SGHRS and YFSETQ. The CDR3 length is 15 residues. CDR3 DNA sequence: TGCGCCAGCAGACTGGGGACAGGGGATTTCTACGAGCAGTACTTC. This translates into CASRLGTGDFYEQYF.

The V and J genes are TRBV29-1 and TRBJ2-4; D possibly corresponds to TRBD1 (8 bases). This CDR3 contains 12 residues. The germline CDR1 and CDR2 sequences are SQVTM and ANQGSEA. V lost 4 bases to trimming and J lost 8 bases, with 12 bases between them. The DNA of the CDR3 is TGCAGCGTTGGACAGGGGAGGGACATTCAGTACTTC. Translation gives CSVGQGRDIQYF. The full variable domain, in which reference TRBV29-1 and TRBJ2-4 provide the parts outside the CDR3, is SAVISQKPSRDICQRGTSLTIQCQVDSQVTMMFWYRQQPGQSLTLIATANQGSEATYESGFVIDKFPISRPNLTFSTLTVSNMSPEDSSIYLCSVGQGRDIQYFGAGTRLSVL.

This clonotype was detected a few times. The V call is TRBV29-1, the J call TRBJ1-2; no clear D. Trimming removed 7 bases at V and 4 bases at J, with 13 bases between. Germline loops: CDR1 SQVTM, CDR2 ANQGSEA. This CDR3 contains 12 residues. CDR3 amino acids: CSDRAAFYGYTF. CDR3 nucleotide sequence: TGCAGCGACCGGGCCGCGTTCTATGGCTACACCTTC.

The V call is TRBV11-3, the J call TRBJ2-3; tentatively, D is TRBD1 (6 bases). The V end lost 5 bases, the J end lost 2 bases, and 14 bases lay between the germline ends. Per germline, CDR1 SGHNT and CDR2 YENEEA. This CDR3 is built from 15 residues. The CDR3 coding sequence is TGTGCCAGCAGCGAAGGGGGTTGGTACACAGATACGCAGTATTTT. This encodes CASSEGGWYTDTQYF.

The rearrangement uses TRBV12-3 or TRBV12-4 and TRBJ2-4; D ambiguous. The J call could be wrong; TRBJ2-7 is a better fit for the DNA end. This CDR3 region has 13 residues. CDR3 DNA sequence: TGTGCCAGCAGTTTTTCCATTACCTACGAGCAGTACTTC. Protein product: CASSFSITYEQYF.

This clonotype was seen a few times. This sequence joins TRBV6-2 or TRBV6-3 and TRBJ2-1, with 12 bases that match TRBD1. Germline CDR1 and CDR2: MNHEY and SVGEGT. The CDR3 spans 16 residues. V shed 5 bases, J shed 7 bases, and the junction held 9 bases outside the gene matches. CDR3: CASSLTGTGGWNEQFF. As DNA, the CDR3 is TGTGCCAGCAGTCTTACCGGGACAGGGGGCTGGAATGAGCAGTTCTTC.

This clonotype appeared a few times. For the CDR3, the DNA is TGTGCCAGCAGCCAAACCGGGCTTAAGGAGGAGACCCAGTACTTC. Its protein product is CASSQTGLKEETQYF. This chain joins TRBV3-1 and TRBJ2-5; no definite D call. Per germline, CDR1 LGHDT and CDR2 YNNKEL (reference sequence). This CDR3 spans 15 amino acids. Trimming left V 2 bases short and J 5 bases short, with 15 bases between.

This clonotype was seen more than once but under ten times. The genes are TRBV29-1 and TRBJ2-3; D is uncertain. The CDR3 has 11 amino acids. V was pared by 7 bases and J by 0 bases, with 5 bases between. Germline values: CDR1 SQVTM, CDR2 ANQGSEA. The CDR3 loop is CSEISTDTQYF. DNA of the CDR3: TGCAGCGAAATAAGCACAGATACGCAGTATTTT.